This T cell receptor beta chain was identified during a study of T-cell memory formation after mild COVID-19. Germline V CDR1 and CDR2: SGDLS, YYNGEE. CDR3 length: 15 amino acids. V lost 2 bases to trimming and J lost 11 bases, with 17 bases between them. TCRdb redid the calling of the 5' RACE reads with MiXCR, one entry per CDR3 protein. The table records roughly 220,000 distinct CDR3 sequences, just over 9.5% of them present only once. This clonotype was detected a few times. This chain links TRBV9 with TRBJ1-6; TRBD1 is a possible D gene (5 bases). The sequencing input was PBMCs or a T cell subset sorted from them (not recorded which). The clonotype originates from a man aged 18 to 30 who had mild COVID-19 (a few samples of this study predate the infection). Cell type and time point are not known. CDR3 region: CASSVEGGEWTPLHF. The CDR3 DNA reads TGTGCCAGCAGCGTCGAGGGAGGGGAGTGGACACCCCTCCACTTT.